This T cell receptor (beta chain) originates from a study of molecular identifiers for immune sequencing clone quantification (dated by TCRdb to 2016 to 2018). In terms of the full investigation: For a replicate experiment, the RNA from either about 20,000 or 100,000 naive CD8 T cells was divided into five aliquots, and four of those aliquots went on to sequencing. This methods study used CD8 T cells to benchmark TCR RNA copy counting and molecular-identifier clustering-based TCR repertoire sequencing (MIDCIRS). What the research found in general, with its limitations: When barcode sub-clustering was left out, chimeric consensus sequences inflated TCR diversity, with chimeras reaching as high as 47%. Highly expanded clone sizes could be underestimated if identical TCR molecules share a barcode. In CMV-specific effector cells, over 98% of molecules were held by clones above 20 RNA copies, whereas under 1% of molecules were held by such clones in naive cells. The naive libraries included spiked-in Jurkat TCR RNA (about nine copies' worth), and this Jurkat TCR RNA is not part of the donor repertoire. A single cell's worth of spiked-in Jurkat TCR RNA was reported detectable even among 850,000 to 1,000,000 naive CD8 T cells. Modeling indicated about 3 TCR RNA copies recovered per cell, compared with around 9.8 by digital PCR, which implies a capture efficiency of around 30%.

Reading from cysteine to phenylalanine, the CDR3 counts 12 amino acids. The only DNA kept is the CDR3, 36 bases in frame from the first base. The germline V gene specifies SGHAT as CDR1 and FQNNGV as CDR2. The library was produced with PCR. Sequencer: NextSeq 500. Bulk TCR libraries were prepared as previously described, using TCR primers listed in Table S5. Purification of total RNA was performed with the Qiagen AllPrep DNA/RNA kit. Before any analysis, reads coming from multiple sequencing runs of the same library were combined into one pool. The study's own analysis went as follows. Only reads with exact TCR constant sequence were kept, trimmed to 150 nt, and grouped by their 12-nt molecular barcodes. Reads inside each barcode group were sub-clustered using a 15% Levenshtein threshold, and a quality-weighted consensus sequence was constructed for each RNA molecule. Non-functional sequences were excluded, and lower-count sequences lying one edit away from another sequence were also excluded. On the basis of fitting two negative binomial distributions, barcode sub-clusters with fewer than 20% of the maximum read count were discarded. Using fastp at Q25 and MiXCR, TCRdb reprocessed the public reads and kept productive beta chains. One record per CDR3 amino acid sequence lists the most common genes and DNA. TCRdb's processing, not the authors', yielded these V and J calls. The sample has approximately 500,000 distinct CDR3 sequences on record, about 26% of them singletons. Roughly 0.77% of the sample rests with the top ten.

As for this clonotype: The antigen this receptor binds is unknown. A read error may explain this, as a much larger clone is one base away.

Libraries of naive CD8 T cells were built from anywhere between roughly 18,000 and 1,000,000 sorted cells, with 10%, 30% or 50% of the purified RNA used. On a BD FACSAria II, naive CD8 T cells were FACS-sorted as CD8+CD4-CCR7+CD45RA+ and collected into RLT Plus buffer. To test detection sensitivity, Jurkat RNA equivalent to more than eight TCR copies was spiked into samples of about 19,000-1,100,000 naive CD8 T cells. CD8 T cells were enriched using RosetteSep CD8+ T Cell Enrichment Cocktail and Ficoll-Paque, and the enriched cells then underwent ACK red cell lysis. The sample was naive CD8+ T cells from blood, with Jurkat cell RNA spiked in. The cell subset or site label, read with the paper, signifies: FACS-sorted CD8+CD4-CCR7+CD45RA+ naive T cells. This TCR was sampled from a human donor in good health. Some libraries in this study had Jurkat cell RNA spiked in. Rearrangement joined TRBV11-2 to TRBJ2-1; the D gene cannot be named for sure. The bases read TGTGCCAGCAGCTTAGTCGGTAATGAGCGGTTCTTC. This is translated as CASSLVGNERFF.